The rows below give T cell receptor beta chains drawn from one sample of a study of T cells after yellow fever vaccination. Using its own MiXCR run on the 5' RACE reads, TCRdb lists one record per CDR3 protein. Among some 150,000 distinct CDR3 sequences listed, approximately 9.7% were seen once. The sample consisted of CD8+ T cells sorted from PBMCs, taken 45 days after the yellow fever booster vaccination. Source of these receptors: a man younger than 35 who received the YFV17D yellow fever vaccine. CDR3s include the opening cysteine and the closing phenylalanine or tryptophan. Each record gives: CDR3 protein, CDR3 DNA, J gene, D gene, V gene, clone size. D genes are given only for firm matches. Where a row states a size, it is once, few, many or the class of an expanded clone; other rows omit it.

CASSSGTRGTGELFF,TGTGCCAGCAGCTCCGGGACTAGAGGCACCGGGGAGCTGTTTTTT,TRBJ2-2,TRBD2,TRBV12-3/TRBV12-4,.
CASGAGGPYNEQFF,TGTGCCAGCGGTGCGGGGGGCCCCTACAATGAGCAGTTCTTC,TRBJ2-1,TRBD2,TRBV27,few
CASNWVDGGEQFF,TGTGCCAGCAATTGGGTCGACGGTGGTGAGCAGTTCTTC,TRBJ2-1,.,TRBV6-5,.
CAISDSFTGANVLTF,TGTGCCATCAGTGATAGTTTTACTGGGGCCAACGTCCTGACTTTC,TRBJ2-6,.,TRBV10-3,many
CASSLFWLDSTQGNTIYF,TGCGCCAGCAGCTTGTTTTGGCTGGACAGTACGCAAGGAAACACCATATATTTT,TRBJ1-3,.,TRBV5-1,few
CSARDPRTSGTTDTQYF,TGCAGTGCTAGAGATCCCAGGACTAGCGGGACCACAGATACGCAGTATTTT,TRBJ2-3,TRBD2,TRBV20-1,few
CASRPYNQRARENF,TGTGCCAGCAGGCCGTATAATCAGCGGGCCAGAGAAAACTTC,TRBJ2-5,.,TRBV6-5,few
CASSQDVQGPLRNTEAFF,TGTGCCAGCAGCCAAGATGTACAGGGGCCACTAAGGAACACTGAAGCTTTCTTT,TRBJ1-1,TRBD1,TRBV14,.
CASSLGGQNDKNIQYF,TGTGCCAGCAGCTTAGGGGGACAGAACGACAAAAACATTCAGTACTTC,TRBJ2-4,TRBD1,TRBV7-8,many
CSALPLAGGTDTQYF,TGCAGTGCGCTGCCCCTAGCGGGGGGGACAGATACGCAGTATTTT,TRBJ2-3,TRBD2,TRBV20-1,.
CASSWEAGLTEAFF,TGTGCCAGCAGCTGGGAGGCAGGGCTCACTGAAGCTTTCTTT,TRBJ1-1,.,TRBV7-2,few
CASSLQGMMGGELFF,TGTGCCAGCAGTCTACAGGGGATGATGGGCGGGGAGCTGTTTTTT,TRBJ2-2,TRBD1,TRBV6-6,many
CASSQERGGSPEAFF,TGCGCCAGCAGCCAAGAAAGGGGAGGGTCGCCTGAAGCTTTCTTT,TRBJ1-1,.,TRBV4-3,.
CASSDYPGANVLTF,TGTGCCAGCAGTGACTACCCTGGGGCCAACGTCCTGACTTTC,TRBJ2-6,.,TRBV6-4,.
CAWNPLAGRLQETQYF,TGTGCCTGGAACCCACTAGCGGGGCGCCTTCAAGAGACCCAGTACTTC,TRBJ2-5,TRBD2,TRBV30,.
CASSLIRRGEAFF,TGTGCCAGCAGCTTAATCAGAAGGGGTGAAGCTTTCTTT,TRBJ1-1,.,TRBV11-2,few
CASSSDRGHEKLFF,TGTGCCAGCAGCTCCGACAGGGGGCATGAAAAACTGTTTTTT,TRBJ1-4,TRBD1,TRBV7-9,few
CASITEGGAVYNSPLHF,TGTGCCAGCATCACAGAGGGGGGCGCTGTCTATAATTCACCCCTCCACTTT,TRBJ1-6,.,TRBV7-2,.
CASSPWTGQQFF,TGTGCCAGCAGTCCCTGGACAGGGCAGCAGTTCTTC,TRBJ2-1,TRBD1,TRBV12-3/TRBV12-4,.
CASSRMSVPQETQYF,TGTGCCAGCAGTCGAATGTCAGTCCCCCAAGAGACCCAGTACTTC,TRBJ2-5,.,TRBV6-5,many
CSARPADTGELFF,TGCAGCGCCCGTCCCGCGGACACCGGGGAGCTGTTTTTT,TRBJ2-2,.,TRBV29-1,many
CASSPGGTLETQYF,TGTGCCAGCAGCCCCGGGGGGACGTTGGAGACCCAGTACTTC,TRBJ2-5,TRBD2,TRBV7-6,.
CSVVWGEDIQYF,TGCAGCGTTGTGTGGGGGGAGGACATTCAGTACTTC,TRBJ2-4,.,TRBV29-1,few
CASSLTGDTETQYF,TGTGCCAGCAGTTTGACAGGGGATACGGAGACCCAGTACTTC,TRBJ2-5,TRBD1,TRBV12-3/TRBV12-4,few
CASSPTGGQYNEQFF,TGTGCCAGCAGTCCCACAGGGGGTCAATACAATGAGCAGTTCTTC,TRBJ2-1,TRBD1,TRBV11-2,.
CASTRDSPQSWKFF,TGTGCCAGCACCCGGGACTCCCCACAATCCTGGAAGTTCTTC,TRBJ2-1,.,TRBV6-1,few
CASTVAEGSTFIFSNTGELFF,TGTGCCAGCACCGTAGCGGAGGGGTCTACTTTTATATTCTCCAACACCGGGGAGCTGTTTTTT,TRBJ2-2,.,TRBV5-4,few
CAISEFRVYEQYF,TGTGCCATCAGTGAGTTCAGGGTTTACGAGCAGTACTTC,TRBJ2-7,.,TRBV10-3,few
CASIPSERVFTGELFF,TGTGCCAGCATCCCGTCGGAGCGCGTATTCACCGGGGAGCTGTTTTTT,TRBJ2-2,.,TRBV6-6,.
CSARDLGGSYYGYTF,TGCAGTGCTAGAGATCTAGGGGGCAGTTACTATGGCTACACCTTC,TRBJ1-2,TRBD1,TRBV20-1,.
CASSSASRADGYTF,TGTGCCAGCAGCTCCGCAAGTAGGGCTGATGGCTACACCTTC,TRBJ1-2,.,TRBV7-9,few
CASSIYTGLVGETQYF,TGTGCCAGTAGTATATATACCGGACTAGTCGGCGAGACCCAGTACTTC,TRBJ2-5,TRBD2,TRBV19,.
CASSAVGFGYEQYF,TGTGCCAGCAGTGCCGTTGGGTTCGGTTACGAGCAGTACTTC,TRBJ2-7,.,TRBV6-2/TRBV6-3,few
CASSQDWGDRDGEDTQYF,TGCGCCAGCAGCCAAGATTGGGGTGACAGGGATGGAGAAGATACGCAGTATTTT,TRBJ2-3,TRBD1,TRBV4-1,few
CASRWDPRSYNSPLHF,TGCGCCAGCAGATGGGACCCTCGGTCCTATAATTCACCCCTCCACTTT,TRBJ1-6,.,TRBV4-1,few
CASGQGSLIHGYTF,TGTGCCAGCGGACAGGGCAGCCTGATCCATGGCTACACCTTC,TRBJ1-2,TRBD1,TRBV7-8,.
CASSEGADVQETQYF,TGTGCCAGCAGTGAAGGTGCAGATGTCCAAGAGACCCAGTACTTC,TRBJ2-5,.,TRBV6-1,.
CASAGNQPQHF,TGTGCCAGTGCAGGGAATCAGCCCCAGCATTTT,TRBJ1-5,.,TRBV6-1,few
CASQTGGFGEQYF,TGTGCCAGTCAAACAGGGGGTTTCGGCGAGCAGTACTTC,TRBJ2-7,TRBD1,TRBV12-3/TRBV12-4,.
CSVLGQGRGNTIYF,TGCAGCGTCCTCGGACAGGGCAGGGGAAACACCATATATTTT,TRBJ1-3,TRBD1,TRBV29-1,few
CASSYSGGDQETQYF,TGTGCCAGCAGTTATTCAGGGGGGGACCAAGAGACCCAGTACTTC,TRBJ2-5,.,TRBV6-5,once
CASSLTGTGGDTQYF,TGTGCCAGCAGCTTGACAGGGACCGGGGGGGACACCCAGTACTTC,TRBJ2-5,.,TRBV7-6,few
CASSPWAGETQYF,TGTGCCAGCAGTCCCTGGGCGGGAGAGACCCAGTACTTC,TRBJ2-5,.,TRBV27,.
CASTERGDMQETQYF,TGTGCCAGCACCGAGCGGGGGGATATGCAAGAGACCCAGTACTTC,TRBJ2-5,TRBD2,TRBV6-5,.
CAISGGTAPYEQYF,TGTGCCATCAGTGGGGGGACAGCGCCCTACGAGCAGTACTTC,TRBJ2-7,TRBD1,TRBV10-3,many
CASSLSVSQGTEQYF,TGTGCCAGCAGCTTATCGGTATCGCAAGGGACCGAGCAGTACTTC,TRBJ2-7,.,TRBV7-9,many
CASSEEGPLGTQYF,TGCGCCAGCAGCGAAGAAGGGCCACTCGGGACCCAGTACTTC,TRBJ2-5,.,TRBV4-1,many
CASSLESFATEAFF,TGTGCCAGCAGTTTAGAGTCCTTTGCCACTGAAGCTTTCTTT,TRBJ1-1,.,TRBV12-3/TRBV12-4,few
CASSLAGREEQYF,TGCGCCAGCAGCTTGGCGGGGCGCGAGGAGCAGTACTTC,TRBJ2-7,.,TRBV5-1,.
CASSTTSGAERLQFF,TGCGCCAGCAGCACGACTAGCGGGGCTGAAAGGCTGCAGTTCTTC,TRBJ2-1,TRBD2,TRBV4-1,.
CASSHQLAGFTGELFF,TGTGCCAGCAGCCACCAACTAGCGGGGTTCACCGGGGAGCTGTTTTTT,TRBJ2-2,TRBD2,TRBV3-1,few
CASSPRGGTTTGELFF,TGTGCCAGCAGCCCTCGCGGGGGCACCACTACCGGGGAGCTGTTTTTT,TRBJ2-2,.,TRBV27,.
CASSPGGKTQYF,TGTGCCAGCAGTCCCGGTGGGAAGACCCAGTACTTC,TRBJ2-5,.,TRBV6-2/TRBV6-3,.
CASSPPSAEKLFF,TGCGCCAGCAGCCCCCCTTCCGCTGAAAAACTGTTTTTT,TRBJ1-4,.,TRBV4-1,.
CASSFTAEAEKLFF,TGTGCCAGCAGCTTTACAGCGGAGGCTGAAAAACTGTTTTTT,TRBJ1-4,.,TRBV7-9,.
CASSLWGATDTQYF,TGTGCCAGCAGCCTATGGGGCGCCACAGATACGCAGTATTTT,TRBJ2-3,.,TRBV11-2,few
CASRFNTGELFF,TGTGCCAGCAGGTTCAACACCGGGGAGCTGTTTTTT,TRBJ2-2,.,TRBV5-5,many
CASRGTGTYEQYF,TGCGCCAGCAGAGGGACAGGGACCTACGAGCAGTACTTC,TRBJ2-7,TRBD1,TRBV4-1,many
CASSPRGAEVGEKLFF,TGTGCCAGCAGTCCTCGTGGGGCGGAAGTTGGGGAAAAACTGTTTTTT,TRBJ1-4,.,TRBV12-3/TRBV12-4,.